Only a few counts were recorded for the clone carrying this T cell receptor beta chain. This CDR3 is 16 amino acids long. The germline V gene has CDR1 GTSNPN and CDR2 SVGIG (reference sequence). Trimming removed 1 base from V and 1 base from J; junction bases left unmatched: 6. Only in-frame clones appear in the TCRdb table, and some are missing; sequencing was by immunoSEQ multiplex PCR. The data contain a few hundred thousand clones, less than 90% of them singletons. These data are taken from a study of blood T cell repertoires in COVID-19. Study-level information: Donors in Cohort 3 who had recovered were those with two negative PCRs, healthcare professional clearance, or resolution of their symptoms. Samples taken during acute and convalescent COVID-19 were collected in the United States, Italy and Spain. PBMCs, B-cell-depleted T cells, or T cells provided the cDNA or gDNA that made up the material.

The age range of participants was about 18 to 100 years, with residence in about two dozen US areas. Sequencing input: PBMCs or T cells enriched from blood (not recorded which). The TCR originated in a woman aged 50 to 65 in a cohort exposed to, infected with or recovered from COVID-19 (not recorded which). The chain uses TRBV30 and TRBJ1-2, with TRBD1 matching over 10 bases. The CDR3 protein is CAWSARQGAFNYGYTF. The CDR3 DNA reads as TGTGCCTGGAGTGCCCGACAGGGGGCTTTTAACTATGGCTACACCTTC.